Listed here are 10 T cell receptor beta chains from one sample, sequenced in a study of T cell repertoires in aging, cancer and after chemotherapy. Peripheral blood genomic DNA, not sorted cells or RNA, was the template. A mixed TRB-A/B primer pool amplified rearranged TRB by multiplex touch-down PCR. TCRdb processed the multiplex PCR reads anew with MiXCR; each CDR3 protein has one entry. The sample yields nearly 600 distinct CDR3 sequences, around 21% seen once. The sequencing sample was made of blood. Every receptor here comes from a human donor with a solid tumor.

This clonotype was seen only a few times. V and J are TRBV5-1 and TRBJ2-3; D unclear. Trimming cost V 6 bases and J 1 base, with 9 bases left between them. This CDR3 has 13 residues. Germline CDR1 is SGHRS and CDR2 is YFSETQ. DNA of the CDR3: TGCGCCAGCAACCAAGGCGGCACAGATACGCAGTATTTT. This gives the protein CASNQGGTDTQYF. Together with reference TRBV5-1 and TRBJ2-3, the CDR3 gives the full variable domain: KAGVTQTPRYLIKTRGQQVTLSCSPISGHRSVSWYQQTPGQGLQFLFEYFSETQRNKGNFPGRFSGRQFSNSRSEMNVSTLELGDSALYLCASNQGGTDTQYFGPGTRLTVL.

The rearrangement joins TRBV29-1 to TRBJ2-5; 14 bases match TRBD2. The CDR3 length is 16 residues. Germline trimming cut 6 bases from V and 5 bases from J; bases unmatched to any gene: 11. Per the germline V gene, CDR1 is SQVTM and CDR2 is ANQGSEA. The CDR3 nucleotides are TGCAGCGTGTGGGAGACTAGCGGGGGGGTTAGGGAGACCCAGTACTTC. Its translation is CSVWETSGGVRETQYF.

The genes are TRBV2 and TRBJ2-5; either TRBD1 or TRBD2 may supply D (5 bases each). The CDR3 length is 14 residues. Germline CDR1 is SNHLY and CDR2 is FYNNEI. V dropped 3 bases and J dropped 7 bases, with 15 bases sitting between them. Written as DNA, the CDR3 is TGTGCCAGCAGTGATGGTGTGGGACCCTCGACCCAGTACTTC. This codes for CASSDGVGPSTQYF.

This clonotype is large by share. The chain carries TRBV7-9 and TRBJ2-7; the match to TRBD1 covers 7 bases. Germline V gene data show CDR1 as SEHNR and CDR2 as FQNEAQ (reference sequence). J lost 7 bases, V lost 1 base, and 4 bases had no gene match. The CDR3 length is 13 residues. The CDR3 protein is CASSLGGRGEQYF. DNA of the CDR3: TGTGCCAGCAGCTTAGGGGGCAGGGGGGAGCAGTACTTC.

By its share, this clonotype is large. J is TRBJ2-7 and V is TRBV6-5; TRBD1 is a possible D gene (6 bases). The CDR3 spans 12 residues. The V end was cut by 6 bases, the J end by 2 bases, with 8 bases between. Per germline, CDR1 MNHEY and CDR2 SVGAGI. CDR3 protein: CASRTGTYEQYF. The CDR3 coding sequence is TGTGCCAGCAGGACAGGAACCTACGAGCAGTACTTC.

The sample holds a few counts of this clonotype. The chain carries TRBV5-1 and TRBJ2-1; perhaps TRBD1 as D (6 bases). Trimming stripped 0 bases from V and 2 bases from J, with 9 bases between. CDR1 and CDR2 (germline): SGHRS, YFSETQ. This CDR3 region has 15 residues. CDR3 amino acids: CASSLGQATYNEQFF. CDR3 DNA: TGCGCCAGCAGCTTGGGACAGGCAACCTACAATGAGCAGTTCTTC.

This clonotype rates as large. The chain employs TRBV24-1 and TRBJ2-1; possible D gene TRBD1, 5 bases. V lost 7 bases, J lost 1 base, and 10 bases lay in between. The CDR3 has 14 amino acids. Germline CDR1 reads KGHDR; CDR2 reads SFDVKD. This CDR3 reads CATRDTLSYNEQFF. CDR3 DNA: TGTGCCACCAGGGACACCCTATCCTACAATGAGCAGTTCTTC.

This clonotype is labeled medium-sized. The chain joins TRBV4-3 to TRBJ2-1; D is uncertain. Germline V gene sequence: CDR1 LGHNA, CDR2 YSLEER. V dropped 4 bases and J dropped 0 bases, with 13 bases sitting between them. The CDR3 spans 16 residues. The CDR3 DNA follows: TGCGCCAGCAGCCCCCTCCGGCAAAGCTCCTACAATGAGCAGTTCTTC. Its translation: CASSPLRQSSYNEQFF.

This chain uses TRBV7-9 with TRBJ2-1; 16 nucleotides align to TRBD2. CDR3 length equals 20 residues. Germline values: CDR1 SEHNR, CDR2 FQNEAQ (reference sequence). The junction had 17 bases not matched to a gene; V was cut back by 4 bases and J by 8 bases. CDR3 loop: CASSSKTGPGLAGGFDEQFF. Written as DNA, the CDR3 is TGTGCCAGCAGCTCGAAGACAGGGCCGGGACTAGCGGGGGGGTTCGATGAGCAGTTCTTC.

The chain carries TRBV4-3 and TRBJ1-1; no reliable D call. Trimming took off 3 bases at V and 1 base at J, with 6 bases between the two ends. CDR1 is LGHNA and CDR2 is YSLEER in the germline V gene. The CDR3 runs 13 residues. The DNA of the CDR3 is TGCGCCAGCAGCCACACCACGAACACTGAAGCTTTCTTT. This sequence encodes CASSHTTNTEAFF.